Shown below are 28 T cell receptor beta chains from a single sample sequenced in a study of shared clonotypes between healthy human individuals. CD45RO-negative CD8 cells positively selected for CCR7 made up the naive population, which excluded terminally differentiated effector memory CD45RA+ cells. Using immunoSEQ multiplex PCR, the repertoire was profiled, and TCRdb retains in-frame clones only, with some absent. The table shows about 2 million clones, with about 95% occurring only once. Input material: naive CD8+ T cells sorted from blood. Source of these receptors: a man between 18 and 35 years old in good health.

In nucleotides, the CDR3 is TGCGCCAGCGATCCGGGACAGGGACCCATCGAGCAGTACTTC. It is translated as CASDPGQGPIEQYF. The gene calls are TRBV5-1 and TRBJ2-7; 9 bases are a match to TRBD1. The germline V gene has CDR1 SGHRS and CDR2 YFSETQ. The CDR3 covers 14 residues. J was trimmed by 6 bases and V by 7 bases; bases with no gene match: 11. Using reference TRBV5-1 and TRBJ2-7 for the parts outside the CDR3, the full variable domain is KAGVTQTPRYLIKTRGQQVTLSCSPISGHRSVSWYQQTPGQGLQFLFEYFSETQRNKGNFPGRFSGRQFSNSRSEMNVSTLELGDSALYLCASDPGQGPIEQYFGPGTRLTVT.

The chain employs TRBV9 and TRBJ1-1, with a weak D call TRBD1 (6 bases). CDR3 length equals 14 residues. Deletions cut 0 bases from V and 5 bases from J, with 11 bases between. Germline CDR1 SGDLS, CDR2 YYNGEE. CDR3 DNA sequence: TGTGCCAGCAGCGTAGCCCACAGGGTGACTGAAGCTTTCTTT. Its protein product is CASSVAHRVTEAFF.

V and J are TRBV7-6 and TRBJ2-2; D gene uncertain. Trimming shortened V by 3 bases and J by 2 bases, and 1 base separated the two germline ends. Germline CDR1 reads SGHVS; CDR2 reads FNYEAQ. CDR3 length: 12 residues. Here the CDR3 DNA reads TGTGCCAGCAGCTTTAACACCGGGGAGCTGTTTTTT. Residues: CASSFNTGELFF.

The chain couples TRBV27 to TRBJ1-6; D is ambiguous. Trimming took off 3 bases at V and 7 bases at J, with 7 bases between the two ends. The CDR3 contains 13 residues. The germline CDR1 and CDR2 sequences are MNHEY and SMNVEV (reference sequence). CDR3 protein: CASSFSENSPLHF. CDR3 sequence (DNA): TGTGCCAGCAGTTTCTCCGAAAATTCACCCCTCCACTTT.

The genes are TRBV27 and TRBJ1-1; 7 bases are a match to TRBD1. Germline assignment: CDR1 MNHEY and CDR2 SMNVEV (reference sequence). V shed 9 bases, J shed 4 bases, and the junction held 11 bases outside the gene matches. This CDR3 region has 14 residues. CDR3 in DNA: TGTGCCAGTGGGGTCGAGACAGGGCTCACTGAAGCTTTCTTT. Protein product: CASGVETGLTEAFF.

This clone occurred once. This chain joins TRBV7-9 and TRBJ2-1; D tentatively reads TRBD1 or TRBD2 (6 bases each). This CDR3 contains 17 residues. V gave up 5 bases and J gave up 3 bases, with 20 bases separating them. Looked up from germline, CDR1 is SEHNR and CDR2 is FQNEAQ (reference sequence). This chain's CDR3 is CASSLGDFGRGYNEQFF. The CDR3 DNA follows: TGTGCCAGCAGCCTAGGGGACTTTGGCAGGGGCTACAATGAGCAGTTCTTC.

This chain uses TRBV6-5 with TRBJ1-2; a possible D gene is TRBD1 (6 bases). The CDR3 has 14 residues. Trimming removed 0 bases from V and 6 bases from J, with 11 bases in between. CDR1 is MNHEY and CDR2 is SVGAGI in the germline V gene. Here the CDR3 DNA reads TGTGCCAGCAGTTACTCGGGGGCCGGGCATGGCTACACCTTC. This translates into CASSYSGAGHGYTF.

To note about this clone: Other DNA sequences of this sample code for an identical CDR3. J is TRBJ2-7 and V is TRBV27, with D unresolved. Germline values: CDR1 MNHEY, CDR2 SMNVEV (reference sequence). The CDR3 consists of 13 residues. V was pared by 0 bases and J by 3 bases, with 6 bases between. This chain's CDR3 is CASSLSWSYEQYF. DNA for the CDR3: TGTGCCAGCAGTTTATCTTGGAGCTACGAGCAGTACTTC.

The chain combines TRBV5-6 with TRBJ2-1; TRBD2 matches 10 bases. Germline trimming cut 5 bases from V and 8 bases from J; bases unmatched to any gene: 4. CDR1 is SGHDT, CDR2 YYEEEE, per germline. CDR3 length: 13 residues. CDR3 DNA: TGTGCCAGCAGGTCTAGCGGGAGTTATGAGCAGTTCTTC. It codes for CASRSSGSYEQFF.

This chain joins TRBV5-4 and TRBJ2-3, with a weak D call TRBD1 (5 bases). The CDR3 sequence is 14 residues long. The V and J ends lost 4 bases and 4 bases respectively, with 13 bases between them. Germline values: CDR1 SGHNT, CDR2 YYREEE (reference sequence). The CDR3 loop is CASSVAWGPDTQYF. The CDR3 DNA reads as TGTGCCAGCAGCGTAGCATGGGGCCCAGATACGCAGTATTTT.

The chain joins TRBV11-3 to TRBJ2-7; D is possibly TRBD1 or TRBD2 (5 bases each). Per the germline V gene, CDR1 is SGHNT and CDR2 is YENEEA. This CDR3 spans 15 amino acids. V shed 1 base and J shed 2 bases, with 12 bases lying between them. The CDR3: CASSLGGSIAYEQYF. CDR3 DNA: TGTGCCAGCAGCTTAGGGGGGTCCATAGCCTACGAGCAGTACTTC.

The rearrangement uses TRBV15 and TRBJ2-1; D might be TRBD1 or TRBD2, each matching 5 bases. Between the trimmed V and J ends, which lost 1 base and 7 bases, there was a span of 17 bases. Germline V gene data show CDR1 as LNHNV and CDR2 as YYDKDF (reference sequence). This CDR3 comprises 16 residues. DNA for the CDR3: TGTGCCACCAGCAGAGGGTTTAGGGACCTCGAGAATGAGCAGTTCTTC. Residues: CATSRGFRDLENEQFF. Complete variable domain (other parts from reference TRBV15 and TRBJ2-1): DAMVIQNPRYQVTQFGKPVTLSCSQTLNHNVMYWYQQKSSQAPKLLFHYYDKDFNNEADTPDNFQSRRPNTSFCFLDIRSPGLGDTAMYLCATSRGFRDLENEQFFGPGTRLTVL.

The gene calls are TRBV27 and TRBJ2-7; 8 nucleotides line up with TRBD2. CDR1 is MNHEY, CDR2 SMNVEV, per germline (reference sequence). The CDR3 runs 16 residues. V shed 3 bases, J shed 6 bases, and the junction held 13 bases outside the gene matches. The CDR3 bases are TGTGCCAGCAGTTTGGTGTCTGCCGGGAGGGCGATCGAGCAGTACTTC. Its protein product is CASSLVSAGRAIEQYF.

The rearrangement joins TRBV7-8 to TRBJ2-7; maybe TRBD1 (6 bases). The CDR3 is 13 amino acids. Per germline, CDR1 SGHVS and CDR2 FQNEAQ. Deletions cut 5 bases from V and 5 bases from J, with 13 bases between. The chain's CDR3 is CASSGGAIHEQYF. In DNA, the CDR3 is TGTGCCAGCAGCGGGGGCGCGATCCACGAGCAGTACTTC.

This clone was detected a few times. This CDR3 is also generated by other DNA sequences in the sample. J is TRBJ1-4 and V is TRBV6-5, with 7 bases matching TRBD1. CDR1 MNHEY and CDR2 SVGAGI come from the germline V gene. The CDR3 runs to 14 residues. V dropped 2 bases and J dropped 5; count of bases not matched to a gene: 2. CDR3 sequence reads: CASSYGTDNEKLFF. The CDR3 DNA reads TGTGCCAGCAGTTACGGGACAGACAATGAAAAACTGTTTTTT.

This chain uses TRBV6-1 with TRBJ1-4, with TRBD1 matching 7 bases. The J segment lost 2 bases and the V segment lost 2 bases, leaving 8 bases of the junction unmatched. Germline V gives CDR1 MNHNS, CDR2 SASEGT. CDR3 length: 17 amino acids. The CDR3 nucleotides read TGTGCCAGCAGTGAAATTAGAGGGGGCGTCACTAATGAAAAACTGTTTTTT. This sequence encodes CASSEIRGGVTNEKLFF.

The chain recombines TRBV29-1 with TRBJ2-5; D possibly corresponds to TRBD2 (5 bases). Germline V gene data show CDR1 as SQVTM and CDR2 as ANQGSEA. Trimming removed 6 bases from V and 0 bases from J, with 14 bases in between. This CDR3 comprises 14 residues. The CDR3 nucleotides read TGCAGCGTAGTAGGGTGGGGAGACCAAGAGACCCAGTACTTC. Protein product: CSVVGWGDQETQYF. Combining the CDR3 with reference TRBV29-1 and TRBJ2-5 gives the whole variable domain SAVISQKPSRDICQRGTSLTIQCQVDSQVTMMFWYRQQPGQSLTLIATANQGSEATYESGFVIDKFPISRPNLTFSTLTVSNMSPEDSSIYLCSVVGWGDQETQYFGPGTRLLVL.

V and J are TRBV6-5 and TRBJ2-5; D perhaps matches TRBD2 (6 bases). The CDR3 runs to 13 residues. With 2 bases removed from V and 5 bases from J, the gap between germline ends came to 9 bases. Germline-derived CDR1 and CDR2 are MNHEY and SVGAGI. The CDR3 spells CASSYASAETQYF. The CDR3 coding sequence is TGTGCCAGCAGTTACGCTAGCGCGGAGACCCAGTACTTC.

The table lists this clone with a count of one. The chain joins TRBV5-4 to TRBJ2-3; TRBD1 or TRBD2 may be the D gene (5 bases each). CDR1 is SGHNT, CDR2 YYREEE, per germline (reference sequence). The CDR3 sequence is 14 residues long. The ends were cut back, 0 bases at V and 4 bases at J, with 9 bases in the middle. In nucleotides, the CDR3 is TGTGCCAGCAGCTTGGATTTGGGGGCAGATACGCAGTATTTT. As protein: CASSLDLGADTQYF.

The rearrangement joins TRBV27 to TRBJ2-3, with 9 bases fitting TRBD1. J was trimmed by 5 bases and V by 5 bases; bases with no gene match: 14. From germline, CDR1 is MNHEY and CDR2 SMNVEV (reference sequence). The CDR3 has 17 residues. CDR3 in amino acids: CASSPLPTGGKEDTQYF. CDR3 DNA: TGTGCCAGCAGTCCCCTTCCTACAGGGGGCAAGGAAGATACGCAGTATTTT.

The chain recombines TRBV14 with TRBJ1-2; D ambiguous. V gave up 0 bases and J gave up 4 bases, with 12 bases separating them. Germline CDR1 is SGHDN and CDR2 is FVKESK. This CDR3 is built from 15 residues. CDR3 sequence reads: CASSQDPVAGYGYTF. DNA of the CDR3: TGTGCCAGCAGCCAAGACCCCGTGGCAGGCTATGGCTACACCTTC.

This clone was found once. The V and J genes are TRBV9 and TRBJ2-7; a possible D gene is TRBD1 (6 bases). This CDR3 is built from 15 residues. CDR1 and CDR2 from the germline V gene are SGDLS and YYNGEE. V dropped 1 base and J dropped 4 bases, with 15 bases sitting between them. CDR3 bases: TGTGCCAGCAGCGTATCAGACAGGCCCGATTACGAGCAGTACTTC. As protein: CASSVSDRPDYEQYF.

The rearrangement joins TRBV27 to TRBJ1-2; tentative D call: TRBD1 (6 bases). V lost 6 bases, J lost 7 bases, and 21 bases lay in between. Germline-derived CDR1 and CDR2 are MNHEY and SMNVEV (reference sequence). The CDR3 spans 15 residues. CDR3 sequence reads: CASSFLGGITPGYTF. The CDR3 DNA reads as TGTGCCAGCAGCTTTCTAGGGGGAATCACCCCTGGCTACACCTTC.

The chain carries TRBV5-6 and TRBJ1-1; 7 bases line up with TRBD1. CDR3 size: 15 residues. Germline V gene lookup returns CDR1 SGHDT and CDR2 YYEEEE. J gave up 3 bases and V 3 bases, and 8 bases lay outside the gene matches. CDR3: CASSSLRTGDTEAFF. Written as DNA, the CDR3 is TGTGCCAGCAGCTCATTACGGACAGGAGACACTGAAGCTTTCTTT.

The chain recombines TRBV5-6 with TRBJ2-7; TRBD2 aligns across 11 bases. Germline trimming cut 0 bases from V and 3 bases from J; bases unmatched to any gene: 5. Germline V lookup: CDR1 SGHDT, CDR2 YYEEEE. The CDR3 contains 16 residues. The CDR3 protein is CASSLGSLAGVYEQYF. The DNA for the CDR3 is TGTGCCAGCAGCTTGGGATCACTAGCGGGGGTCTACGAGCAGTACTTC.

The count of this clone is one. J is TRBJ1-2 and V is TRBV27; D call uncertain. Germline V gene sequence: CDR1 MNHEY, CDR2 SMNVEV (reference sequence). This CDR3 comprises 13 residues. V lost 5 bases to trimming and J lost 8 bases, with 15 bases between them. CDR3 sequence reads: CASSLQIYGGYTF. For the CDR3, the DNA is TGTGCCAGCAGTCTCCAGATATACGGGGGCTACACCTTC.

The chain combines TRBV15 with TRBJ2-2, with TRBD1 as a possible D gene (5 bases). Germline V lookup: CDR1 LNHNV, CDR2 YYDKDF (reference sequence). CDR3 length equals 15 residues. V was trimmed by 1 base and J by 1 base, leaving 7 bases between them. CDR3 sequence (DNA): TGTGCCACCAGCAGAGTCCAGGGGAACACCGGGGAGCTGTTTTTT. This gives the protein CATSRVQGNTGELFF.

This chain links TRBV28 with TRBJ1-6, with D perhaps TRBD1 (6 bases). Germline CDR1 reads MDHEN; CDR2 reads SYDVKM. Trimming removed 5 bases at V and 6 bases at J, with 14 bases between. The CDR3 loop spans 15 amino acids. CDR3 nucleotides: TGTGCCAGCAGTCCTACAGGGACCTTTAATTCACCCCTCCACTTT. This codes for CASSPTGTFNSPLHF.